These 27 T cell receptor beta chains were all obtained from the same sample, sequenced in a study of graft-versus-host responses after intestinal transplantation. Here immunoSEQ multiplex PCR was the method, and the copy in TCRdb shows in-frame clones only, minus some. Here the sample spans some 45,000 clones, around nine tenths being singletons. The source was PBMCs, collected 524 days after transplant. These receptors were obtained from a human patient who received an intestinal transplant, so some T cells may come from the graft donor.

The chain employs TRBV28 and TRBJ2-6, with D uncertain. CDR1 and CDR2 (germline): MDHEN, SYDVKM. The V gene lost 3 bases and the J gene lost 0 bases, with 18 bases spanning the gap. This CDR3 comprises 19 residues. The CDR3: CASSFRVRLRNSGANVLTF. The CDR3 nucleotides are TGTGCCAGCAGTTTTCGGGTCAGATTGAGAAACTCTGGGGCCAACGTCCTGACTTTC.

Written as DNA, the CDR3 is TGTGCCAGCAGTTTATGGGGGGGGCAAGGCACAGATACGCAGTATTTT. Amino acid sequence: CASSLWGGQGTDTQYF. The rearrangement joins TRBV28 to TRBJ2-3; the D gene is possibly TRBD2 (7 bases). This CDR3 spans 16 amino acids. Germline V gives CDR1 MDHEN, CDR2 SYDVKM. V lost 0 bases, J lost 1 base, and 11 bases lay in between. The full variable domain, in which reference TRBV28 and TRBJ2-3 provide the parts outside the CDR3, is DVKVTQSSRYLVKRTGEKVFLECVQDMDHENMFWYRQDPGLGLRLIYFSYDVKMKEKGDIPEGYSVSREKKERFSLILESASTNQTSMYLCASSLWGGQGTDTQYFGPGTRLTVL.

This chain links TRBV9 with TRBJ2-3; no firm D call. The germline V and J ends were trimmed by 4 bases and 6 bases, with 9 bases remaining between them. Germline lookup yields CDR1 SGDLS and CDR2 YYNGEE. The CDR3 consists of 12 residues. The CDR3 region is CASSPRWDTQYF. In DNA, the CDR3 is TGTGCCAGCAGCCCCCGGTGGGATACGCAGTATTTT.

The V gene is TRBV29-1, the J gene TRBJ2-4; no clear D. The CDR3 consists of 16 residues. With 0 bases removed from V and 7 bases from J, the gap between germline ends came to 19 bases. CDR1 SQVTM and CDR2 ANQGSEA come from the germline V gene. The CDR3 nucleotides are TGCAGCGTTGAAGATCTAGTCCCGGGTATGAATAACATTCAGTACTTC. Protein sequence: CSVEDLVPGMNNIQYF.

V gene TRBV11-3 combines with J gene TRBJ2-1, with TRBD2 matching 9 bases. The germline gives CDR1 SGHNT, CDR2 YENEEA. The length of the CDR3 is 16 residues. V trimming: 1 base; J trimming: 5 bases; junction bases outside the gene matches: 6. As DNA, the CDR3 is TGTGCCAGCAGCTTAGGTTCGGCTAGCGGGAACAATGAGCAGTTCTTC. Amino acids: CASSLGSASGNNEQFF. Full variable domain (remainder filled in from reference TRBV11-3 and TRBJ2-1): EAGVVQSPRYKIIEKKQPVAFWCNPISGHNTLYWYLQNLGQGPELLIRYENEEAVDDSQLPKDRFSAERLKGVDSTLKIQPAELGDSAVYLCASSLGSASGNNEQFFGPGTRLTVL.

V is TRBV28 and J is TRBJ2-1; D unclear. CDR1 and CDR2 (germline): MDHEN, SYDVKM. The CDR3 is 13 residues long. V lost 2 bases and J 5 bases, leaving 7 bases between the germline ends. CDR3 in amino acids: CASSLVENNEQFF. The CDR3 DNA reads as TGTGCCAGCAGTTTAGTCGAAAACAATGAGCAGTTCTTC.

This clone has just one count. The chain has TRBV7-9 and TRBJ1-5; no clear D. The CDR3 contains 14 residues. The V end was cut by 3 bases, the J end by 1 base, with 7 bases between. Germline CDR1 is SEHNR and CDR2 is FQNEAQ (reference sequence). The CDR3 sequence: CASSFGNSNQPQHF. CDR3 in DNA: TGTGCCAGCAGCTTTGGAAACAGCAATCAGCCCCAGCATTTT.

The chain carries TRBV21-1 and TRBJ1-2. TRBV21-1 represents a pseudogene. The CDR3 is 14 residues long. In nucleotides, the CDR3 is TGTGCCAGCAGAGGAGAACCCCCTAACTATGGCTACACCTTC. Its translation: CASRGEPPNYGYTF.

The rearrangement uses TRBV7-2 and TRBJ2-7, with D uncertain. CDR3 length: 14 amino acids. Germline-derived CDR1 and CDR2 are SGHTA and FQGNSA. Trimming shortened V by 1 base and J by 2 bases, and 9 bases separated the two germline ends. The CDR3 here is CASSLGGTTYEQYF. The DNA of the CDR3 is TGTGCCAGCAGCTTAGGGGGTACTACCTACGAGCAGTACTTC. Full variable domain (remainder filled in from reference TRBV7-2 and TRBJ2-7): GAGVSQSPSNKVTEKGKDVELRCDPISGHTALYWYRQSLGQGLEFLIYFQGNSAPDKSGLPSDRFSAERTGGSVSTLTIQRTQQEDSAVYLCASSLGGTTYEQYFGPGTRLTVT.

The chain recombines TRBV13 with TRBJ2-6; D not resolved. The length of the CDR3 is 14 residues. Deletions cut 4 bases from V and 1 base from J, with 5 bases between. CDR1 is PRHDT and CDR2 is FYEKMQ in the germline V gene (reference sequence). The CDR3 is CASSWFSGANVLTF. The CDR3 bases are TGTGCCAGCAGCTGGTTTTCTGGGGCCAACGTCCTGACTTTC.

This rearrangement joins TRBV7-2 to TRBJ2-1, with 15 bases fitting TRBD2. Germline V gives CDR1 SGHTA, CDR2 FQGNSA. The CDR3 is made up of 16 amino acids. With V trimmed by 6 bases and J by 9 bases, 9 bases remained unmatched. The DNA of the CDR3 is TGTGCCAGCAGTCGGACTAGCGGGAGGGCCGGGGGTGAGCAGTTCTTC. This sequence encodes CASSRTSGRAGGEQFF.

This sequence joins TRBV5-5 and TRBJ2-6; D uncertain. Deletions cut 0 bases from V and 0 bases from J, with 10 bases between. CDR3 length equals 17 residues. CDR1 and CDR2 from the germline V gene are SGHKS and YYEKEE (reference sequence). CDR3 sequence: CASSLVHSSSGANVLTF. The CDR3 nucleotides are TGTGCCAGCAGCTTGGTTCACTCAAGCTCTGGGGCCAACGTCCTGACTTTC.

V is TRBV19 and J is TRBJ2-2; TRBD1 aligns across 7 bases. Germline V gene sequence: CDR1 LNHDA, CDR2 SQIVND (reference sequence). Trimming cost V 5 bases and J 1 base; bases outside gene matches: 7. The CDR3 spans 16 residues. The CDR3 sequence is CASSDRQGLNTGELFF. The CDR3 bases are TGTGCCAGTAGTGACCGACAGGGATTGAACACCGGGGAGCTGTTTTTT.

The chain combines TRBV11-3 with TRBJ2-5; 11 positions agree with TRBD2. CDR3 size: 16 residues. Germline CDR1 is SGHNT and CDR2 is YENEEA. Losses at the gene ends were 1 base for V and 1 base for J; bases not matched to a gene: 2. The CDR3 sequence is CASSLGLAGPQETQYF. In DNA, the CDR3 is TGTGCCAGCAGCTTAGGACTAGCGGGACCCCAAGAGACCCAGTACTTC.

This chain links TRBV6-1 with TRBJ1-2, with 8 nucleotides matching TRBD1. The V and J ends lost 2 bases and 8 bases, in that order; junction bases with no gene match: 7. This CDR3 comprises 14 residues. Germline-derived CDR1 and CDR2 are MNHNS and SASEGT. The CDR3, as DNA: TGTGCCAGCAGTGAACCGGACAGGGCGGGGGGCTACACCTTC. Translation gives CASSEPDRAGGYTF.

The table lists this clone with a count of one. The CDR3, as DNA: TGTGCCAGCAGTTTAGTAACTAGCCCGAAGTACGAGCAGTACTTC. As protein: CASSLVTSPKYEQYF. V and J are TRBV27 and TRBJ2-7, with D perhaps TRBD2 (6 bases). This CDR3 has 15 residues. The V gene lost 2 bases and the J gene lost 4 bases, with 15 bases spanning the gap. Germline-derived CDR1 and CDR2 are MNHEY and SMNVEV (reference sequence).

The chain combines TRBV28 with TRBJ2-3; D is uncertain. V gave up 8 bases and J gave up 3 bases, with 15 bases separating them. Germline V CDR1 and CDR2: MDHEN, SYDVKM. This CDR3 contains 14 residues. In DNA, the CDR3 is TGTGCCAGCGCCCGAGTGGGGAATACAGATACGCAGTATTTT. Amino acids: CASARVGNTDTQYF.

The chain links TRBV4-2 to TRBJ1-1; 8 bases map to TRBD1. Germline assignment: CDR1 LGHNA and CDR2 YNFKEQ. The CDR3 has 14 amino acids. The ends lost 5 bases at V and 7 bases at J; junction bases unmatched: 9. The CDR3 region has the DNA TGTGCCAGCAGCTTAGGGCAGGGGGCTGATGAAGCTTTCTTT. This sequence encodes CASSLGQGADEAFF.

This clone has a single count. This sequence joins TRBV4-3 and TRBJ2-2, with D uncertain. Per the germline V gene, CDR1 is LGHNA and CDR2 is YSLEER. V lost 3 bases and J 0 bases, leaving 17 bases between the germline ends. The CDR3 length is 18 residues. The CDR3 loop is CASSQPPFGASNTGELFF. CDR3 bases: TGCGCCAGCAGCCAGCCCCCCTTTGGAGCGTCGAACACCGGGGAGCTGTTTTTT.

This clone is a singleton in its sample. The gene calls are TRBV4-1 and TRBJ2-1; D perhaps matches TRBD2 (6 bases). Germline V CDR1 and CDR2: MGHRA, YSYEKL. V was cut by 1 base and J by 7 bases, with 11 bases left in between. The CDR3 covers 14 residues. CDR3 loop: CASSQVPGENEQFF. Written as DNA, the CDR3 is TGCGCCAGCAGCCAAGTGCCGGGAGAAAATGAGCAGTTCTTC.

V usage is TRBV6-1 and J usage is TRBJ1-4; D gene ambiguous. This CDR3 has 15 amino acids. The V and J ends lost 8 bases and 6 bases respectively, with 19 bases between them. Germline V gene data show CDR1 as MNHNS and CDR2 as SASEGT. The CDR3 DNA follows: TGTGCCAGCGTAGAGAGGAAGGGTTGGGATGAAAAACTGTTTTTT. This gives the protein CASVERKGWDEKLFF.

The chain carries TRBV19 and TRBJ2-2, with a tentative D call TRBD2 (5 bases). V lost 3 bases and J lost 1, with 6 bases in between. Per germline, CDR1 LNHDA and CDR2 SQIVND (reference sequence). This CDR3 spans 14 amino acids. This CDR3 is CASSIRGNTGELFF. CDR3 nucleotide sequence: TGTGCCAGTAGTATCCGGGGGAACACCGGGGAGCTGTTTTTT.

The chain recombines TRBV18 with TRBJ1-2; D is perhaps TRBD1 (5 bases). CDR3 length: 14 residues. CDR1 KGHSH and CDR2 LQKENI come from the germline V gene. V was clipped by 3 bases and J by 5 bases, with 13 bases between them. The CDR3 is CASSPLEGQYGYTF. The CDR3 region has the DNA TGTGCCAGCTCACCCCTTGAGGGGCAATATGGCTACACCTTC. The full variable domain, with the rest looked up from reference TRBV18 and TRBJ1-2, is NAGVMQNPRHLVRRRGQEARLRCSPMKGHSHVYWYRQLPEEGLKFMVYLQKENIIDESGMPKERFSAEFPKEGPSILRIQQVVRGDSAAYFCASSPLEGQYGYTFGSGTRLTVV.

The chain combines TRBV9 with TRBJ1-2, with 10 bases lining up with TRBD1. The CDR3 is made up of 14 amino acids. Germline V gives CDR1 SGDLS, CDR2 YYNGEE. Losses at the gene ends were 4 bases for V and 8 bases for J; bases not matched to a gene: 8. The CDR3 DNA sequence: TGTGCCAGCAGCCTCAGGACAGGGGGTGGGGGCTACACCTTC. Translation: CASSLRTGGGGYTF.

This chain uses TRBV30 with TRBJ1-2; the D is unclear. Trimming stripped 0 bases from V and 7 bases from J, with 12 bases between. CDR1 GTSNPN and CDR2 SVGIG come from the germline V gene (reference sequence). The CDR3 has 13 amino acids. CDR3 sequence: CAWSVRGKGGYTF. CDR3 nucleotides: TGTGCCTGGAGTGTACGTGGAAAAGGTGGCTACACCTTC.

The CDR3 protein is CASSIDQGVSVAYGYTF. The CDR3 DNA reads as TGTGCCAGTAGTATCGACCAGGGGGTCTCCGTCGCCTATGGCTACACCTTC. The chain carries TRBV19 and TRBJ1-2; TRBD1 aligns across 7 bases. The CDR3 has 17 amino acids. The V gene's germline CDR1 is LNHDA and CDR2 SQIVND (reference sequence). V gave up 3 bases and J gave up 4 bases; unmatched junction bases: 14.

The chain uses TRBV10-3 and TRBJ2-1; 11 nucleotides line up with TRBD2. The CDR3 loop spans 16 amino acids. Per the germline V gene, CDR1 is ENHRY and CDR2 is SYGVKD. Trimming took 3 bases from V and 5 from J; bases not matched to a gene: 6. CDR3 protein: CAISDYTSGSNNEQFF. The CDR3 DNA reads TGTGCCATCAGTGACTACACTAGCGGGAGTAACAATGAGCAGTTCTTC.